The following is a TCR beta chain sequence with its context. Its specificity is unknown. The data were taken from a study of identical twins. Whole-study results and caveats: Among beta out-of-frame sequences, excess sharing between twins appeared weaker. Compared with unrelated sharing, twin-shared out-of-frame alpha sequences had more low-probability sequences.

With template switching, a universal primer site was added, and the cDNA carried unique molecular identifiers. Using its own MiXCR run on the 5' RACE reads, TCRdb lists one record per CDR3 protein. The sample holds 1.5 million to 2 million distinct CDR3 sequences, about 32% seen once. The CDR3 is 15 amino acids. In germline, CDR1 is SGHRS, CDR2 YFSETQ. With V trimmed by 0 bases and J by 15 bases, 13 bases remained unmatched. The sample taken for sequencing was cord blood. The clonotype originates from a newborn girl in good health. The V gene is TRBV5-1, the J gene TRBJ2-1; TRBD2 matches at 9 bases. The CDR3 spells CASSLVAGDGVLRFF. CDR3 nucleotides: TGCGCCAGCAGCTTGGTAGCGGGAGACGGGGTTTTGCGGTTCTTC.